This record covers a single T cell receptor beta chain. As originally analysed: Estimates of nucleated cell counts were drawn from the amplification of reference gene primers. The protocol was immunoSEQ multiplex PCR, while the TCRdb copy is restricted to in-frame clones and leaves out a portion. From that table come the V and J calls and clone size; the DNA was used to work out D and trimming. The data show about 220,000 clones, about four fifths seen once. This sample was included in a study of blood T cell repertoires in COVID-19. Study details: Samples came from the United States, Italy and Spain, spanning acute and convalescent COVID-19. T cells, B-cell-depleted T cells, or PBMCs provided the cDNA or gDNA that served as material.

Germline lookup yields CDR1 MNHNS and CDR2 SASEGT. The CDR3 spans 15 residues. Trimming removed 3 bases at V and 3 bases at J, with 9 bases between. This TCR was sampled from a woman aged 25-40 years who had recovered from COVID-19. Source material: peripheral blood. The chain carries TRBV6-1 and TRBJ1-6; unclear D gene. As DNA, the CDR3 is TGTGCCAGCAGTGACGGTGTCCGCTATAATTCACCCCTCCACTTT. This gives the protein CASSDGVRYNSPLHF.